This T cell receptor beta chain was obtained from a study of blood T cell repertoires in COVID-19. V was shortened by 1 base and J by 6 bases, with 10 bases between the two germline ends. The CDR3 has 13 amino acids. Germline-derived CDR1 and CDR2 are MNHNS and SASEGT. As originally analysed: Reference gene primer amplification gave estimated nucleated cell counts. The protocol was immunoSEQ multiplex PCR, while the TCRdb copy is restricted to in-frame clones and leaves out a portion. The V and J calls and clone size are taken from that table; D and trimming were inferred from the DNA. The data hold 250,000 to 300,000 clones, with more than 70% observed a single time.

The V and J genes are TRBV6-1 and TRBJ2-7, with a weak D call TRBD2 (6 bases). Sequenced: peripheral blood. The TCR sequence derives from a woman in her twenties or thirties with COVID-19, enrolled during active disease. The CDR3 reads CASSEDERVEQYF. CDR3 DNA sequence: TGTGCCAGCAGTGAAGATGAGCGGGTCGAGCAGTACTTC.